The clone carrying this TCR beta chain was found a few times. The antigen remains unidentified. TCRdb re-derived calls from the 5' RACE reads in MiXCR, one entry per CDR3 protein. The table has about 890,000 distinct CDR3 sequences, 10% to 15% seen once; the top ten hold roughly 1.6%. Germline V gene data show CDR1 as SGHNT and CDR2 as YENEEA. The V end lost 2 bases, the J end lost 3 bases, and 15 bases lay between the germline ends. The length of the CDR3 is 16 residues. The sample comes from a study of identical twins. Findings of the study overall: Monozygotic twins shared more out-of-frame TCR alpha than recombination models predicted.

These data are also associated with another study on yellow fever vaccine responses in identical twins. From that report: Vaccine-induced T cell responses in twins were reportedly observed to appear partly convergent, partly personalized.

The sequencing input was PBMCs. This chain links TRBV11-3 with TRBJ2-3; TRBD2 is a possible D gene (6 bases). This TCR was sampled from a woman under 30 in good health. CDR3 bases: TGTGCCAGCAGCTTAAGCTTCGGCGGGATAACAGATACGCAGTATTTT. The encoded protein is CASSLSFGGITDTQYF.